The entry below gives a single T cell receptor beta chain sequence along with its context. This entry comes from a study of blood T cell repertoires in COVID-19. Here immunoSEQ multiplex PCR was the method, and the copy in TCRdb shows in-frame clones only, minus some. The repertoire holds hundreds of thousands of clones, with roughly nine tenths as singletons. Trimming took off 8 bases at V and 1 base at J, with 8 bases between the two ends. The length of the CDR3 is 12 residues. Germline loops: CDR1 MRHNA, CDR2 SNTAGT. The clonotype was recovered from a man aged 55 to 69 with COVID-19, enrolled during active disease. The chain couples TRBV6-4 to TRBJ1-1; D ambiguous. The sample consisted of peripheral blood. CDR3 protein: CASEPTNTEAFF. Here the CDR3 DNA reads TGTGCCAGCGAACCTACGAACACTGAAGCTTTCTTT.